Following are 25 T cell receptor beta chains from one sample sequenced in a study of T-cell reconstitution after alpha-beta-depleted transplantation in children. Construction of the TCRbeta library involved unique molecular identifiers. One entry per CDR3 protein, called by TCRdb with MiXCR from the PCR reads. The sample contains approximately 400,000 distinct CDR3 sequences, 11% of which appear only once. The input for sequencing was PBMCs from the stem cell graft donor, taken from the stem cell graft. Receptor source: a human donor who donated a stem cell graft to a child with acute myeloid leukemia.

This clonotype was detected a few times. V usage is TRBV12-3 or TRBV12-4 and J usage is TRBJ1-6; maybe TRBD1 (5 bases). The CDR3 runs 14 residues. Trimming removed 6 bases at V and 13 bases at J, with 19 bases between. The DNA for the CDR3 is TGTGCCAGCAGAACCGGGACCGGCCCCGGGCCCCTCCACTTT. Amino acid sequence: CASRTGTGPGPLHF.

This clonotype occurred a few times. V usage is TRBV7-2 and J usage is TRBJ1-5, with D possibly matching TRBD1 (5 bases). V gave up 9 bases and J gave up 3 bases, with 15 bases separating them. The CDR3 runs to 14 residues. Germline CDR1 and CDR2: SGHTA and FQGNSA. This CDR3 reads CASRGRGNNQPQHF. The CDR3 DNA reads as TGTGCCAGTAGGGGCCGGGGGAACAATCAGCCCCAGCATTTT. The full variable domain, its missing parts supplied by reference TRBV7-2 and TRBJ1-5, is GAGVSQSPSNKVTEKGKDVELRCDPISGHTALYWYRQSLGQGLEFLIYFQGNSAPDKSGLPSDRFSAERTGGSVSTLTIQRTQQEDSAVYLCASRGRGNNQPQHFGDGTRLSIL.

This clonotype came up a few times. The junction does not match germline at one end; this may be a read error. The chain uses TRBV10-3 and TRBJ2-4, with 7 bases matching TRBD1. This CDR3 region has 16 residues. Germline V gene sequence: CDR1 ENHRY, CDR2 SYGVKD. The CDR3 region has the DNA TGTGCCATCAGTGAGTTTATAGGGACAGCCAAAAACAGTCAGTACTTC. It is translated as CAISEFIGTAKNSQYF.

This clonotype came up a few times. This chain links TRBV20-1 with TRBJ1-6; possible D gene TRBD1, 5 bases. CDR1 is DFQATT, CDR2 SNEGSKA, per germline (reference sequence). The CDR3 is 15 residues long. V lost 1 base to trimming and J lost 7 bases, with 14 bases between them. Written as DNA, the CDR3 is TGCAGTGCTAGAGGGGAGGGGCCTCTAAATTCACCCCTCCACTTT. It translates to CSARGEGPLNSPLHF.

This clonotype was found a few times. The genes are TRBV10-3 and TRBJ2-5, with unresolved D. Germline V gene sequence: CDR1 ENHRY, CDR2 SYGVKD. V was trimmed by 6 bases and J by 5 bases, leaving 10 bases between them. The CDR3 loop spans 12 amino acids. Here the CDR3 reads CAISLNKETQYF. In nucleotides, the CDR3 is TGTGCCATCAGCTTGAATAAGGAGACCCAGTACTTC.

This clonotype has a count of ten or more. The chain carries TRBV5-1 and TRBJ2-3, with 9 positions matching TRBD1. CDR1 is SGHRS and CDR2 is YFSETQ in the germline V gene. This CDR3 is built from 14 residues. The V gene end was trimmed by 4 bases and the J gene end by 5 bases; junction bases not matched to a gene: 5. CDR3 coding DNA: TGCGCCAGCAGCGGCGGGACAGGGAGAGATACGCAGTATTTT. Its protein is CASSGGTGRDTQYF.

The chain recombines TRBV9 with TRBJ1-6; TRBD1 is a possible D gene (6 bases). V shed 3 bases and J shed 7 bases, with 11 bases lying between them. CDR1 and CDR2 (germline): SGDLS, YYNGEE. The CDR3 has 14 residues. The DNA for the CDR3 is TGTGCCAGCAGCGAGGGGGACAACAATTCACCCCTCCACTTT. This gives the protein CASSEGDNNSPLHF.

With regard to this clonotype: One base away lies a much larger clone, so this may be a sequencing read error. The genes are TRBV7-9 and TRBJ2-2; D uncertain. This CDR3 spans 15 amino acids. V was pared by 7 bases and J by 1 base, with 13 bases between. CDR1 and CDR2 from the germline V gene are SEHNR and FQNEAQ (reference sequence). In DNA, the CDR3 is TGTGCCAGCACCAACTCGAGAGTGAACACCGGGGAGCTGTTTTTT. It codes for CASTNSRVNTGELFF.

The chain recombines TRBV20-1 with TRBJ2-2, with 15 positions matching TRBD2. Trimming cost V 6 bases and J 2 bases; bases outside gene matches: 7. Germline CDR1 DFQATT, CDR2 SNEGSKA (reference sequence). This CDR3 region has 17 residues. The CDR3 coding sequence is TGCAGTGCGATCCGGACTAGCGGGGGGGATAACACCGGGGAGCTGTTTTTT. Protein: CSAIRTSGGDNTGELFF.

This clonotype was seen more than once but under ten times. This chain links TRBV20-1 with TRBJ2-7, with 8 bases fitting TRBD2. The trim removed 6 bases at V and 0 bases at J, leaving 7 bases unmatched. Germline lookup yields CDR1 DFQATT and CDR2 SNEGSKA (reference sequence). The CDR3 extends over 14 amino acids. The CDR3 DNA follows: TGCAGTGCCGAGGCTAGCGGGCTCTCCTACGAGCAGTACTTC. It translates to CSAEASGLSYEQYF.

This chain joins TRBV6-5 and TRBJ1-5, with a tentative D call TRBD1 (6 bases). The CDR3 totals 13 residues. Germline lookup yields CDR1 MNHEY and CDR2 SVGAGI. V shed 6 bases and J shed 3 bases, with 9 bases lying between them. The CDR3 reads CASRRGDNQPQHF. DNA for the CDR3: TGTGCCAGCAGAAGGGGGGACAATCAGCCCCAGCATTTT.

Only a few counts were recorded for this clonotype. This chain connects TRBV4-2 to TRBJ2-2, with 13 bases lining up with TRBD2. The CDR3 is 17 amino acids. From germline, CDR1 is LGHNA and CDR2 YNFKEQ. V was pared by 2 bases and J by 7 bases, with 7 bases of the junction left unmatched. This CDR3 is CASSQPGTSGIYGELFF. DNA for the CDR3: TGTGCCAGCAGCCAACCGGGGACTAGCGGGATCTACGGGGAGCTGTTTTTT.

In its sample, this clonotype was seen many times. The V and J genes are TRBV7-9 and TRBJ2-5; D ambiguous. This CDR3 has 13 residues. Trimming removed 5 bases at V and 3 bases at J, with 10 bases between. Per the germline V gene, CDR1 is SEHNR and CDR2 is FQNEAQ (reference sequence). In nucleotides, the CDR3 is TGTGCCAGCAGCAATGCGCGAAAAGAGACCCAGTACTTC. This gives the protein CASSNARKETQYF.

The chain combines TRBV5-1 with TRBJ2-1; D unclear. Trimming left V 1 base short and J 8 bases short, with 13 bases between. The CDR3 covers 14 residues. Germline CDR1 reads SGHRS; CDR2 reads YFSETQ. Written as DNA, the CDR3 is TGCGCCAGCAGCTTGCGAGCCCCCTGGGATGAGCAGTTCTTC. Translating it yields CASSLRAPWDEQFF.

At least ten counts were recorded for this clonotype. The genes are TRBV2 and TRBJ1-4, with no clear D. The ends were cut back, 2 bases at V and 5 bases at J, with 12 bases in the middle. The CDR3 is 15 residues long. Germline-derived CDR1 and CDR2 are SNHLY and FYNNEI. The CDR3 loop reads CASSETPASNEKLFF. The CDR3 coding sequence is TGTGCCAGCAGTGAAACACCGGCTTCGAATGAAAAACTGTTTTTT.

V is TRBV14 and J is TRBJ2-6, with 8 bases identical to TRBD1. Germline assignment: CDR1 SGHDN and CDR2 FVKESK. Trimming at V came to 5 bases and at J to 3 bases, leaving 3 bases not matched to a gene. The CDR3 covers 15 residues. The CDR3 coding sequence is TGTGCCAGCAGCTTCAGGGGGCTTGGGGCCAACGTCCTGACTTTC. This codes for CASSFRGLGANVLTF.

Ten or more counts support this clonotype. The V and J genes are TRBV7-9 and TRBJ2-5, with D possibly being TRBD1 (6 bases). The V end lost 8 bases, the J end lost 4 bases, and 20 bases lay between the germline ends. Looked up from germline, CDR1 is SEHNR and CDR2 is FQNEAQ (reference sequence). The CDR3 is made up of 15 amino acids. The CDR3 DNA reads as TGTGCCAGCGCTGCCGGGGACACCGAGGTAGAGACCCAGTACTTC. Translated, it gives CASAAGDTEVETQYF.

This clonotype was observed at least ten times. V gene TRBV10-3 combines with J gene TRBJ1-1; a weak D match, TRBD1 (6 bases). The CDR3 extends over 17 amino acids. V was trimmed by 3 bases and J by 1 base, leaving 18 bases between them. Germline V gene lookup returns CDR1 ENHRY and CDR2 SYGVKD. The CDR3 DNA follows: TGTGCCATCAGTGAACCCAACCTCGACAGGACGAACACTGAAGCTTTCTTT. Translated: CAISEPNLDRTNTEAFF.

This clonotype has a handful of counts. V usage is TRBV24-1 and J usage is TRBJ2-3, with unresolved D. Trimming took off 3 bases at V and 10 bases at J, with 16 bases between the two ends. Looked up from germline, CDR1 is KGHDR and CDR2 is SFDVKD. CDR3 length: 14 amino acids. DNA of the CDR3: TGTGCCACCAGTGATGGACGGCCACCTGGTGCGCAGTATTTT. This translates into CATSDGRPPGAQYF.

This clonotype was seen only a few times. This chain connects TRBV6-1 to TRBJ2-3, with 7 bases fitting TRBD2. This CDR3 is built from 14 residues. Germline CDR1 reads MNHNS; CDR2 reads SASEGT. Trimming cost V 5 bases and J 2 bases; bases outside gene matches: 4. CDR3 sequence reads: CASSSGNPTDTQYF. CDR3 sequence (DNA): TGTGCCAGCAGTAGCGGGAACCCCACAGATACGCAGTATTTT.

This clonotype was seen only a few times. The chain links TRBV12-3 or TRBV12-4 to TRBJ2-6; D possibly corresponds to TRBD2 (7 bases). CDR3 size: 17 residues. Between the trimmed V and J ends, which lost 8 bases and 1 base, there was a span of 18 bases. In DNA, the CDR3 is TGTGCCAGCCGGATCGGCAGGGGAGGGTCTGGGGCCAACGTCCTGACTTTC. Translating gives CASRIGRGGSGANVLTF.

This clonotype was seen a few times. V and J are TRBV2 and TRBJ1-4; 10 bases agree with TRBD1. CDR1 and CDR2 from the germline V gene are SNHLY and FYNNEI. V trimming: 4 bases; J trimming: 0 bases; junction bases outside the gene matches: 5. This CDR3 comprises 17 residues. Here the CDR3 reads CASSGGTGVTTNEKLFF. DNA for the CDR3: TGTGCCAGCAGTGGGGGGACAGGGGTTACAACTAATGAAAAACTGTTTTTT.

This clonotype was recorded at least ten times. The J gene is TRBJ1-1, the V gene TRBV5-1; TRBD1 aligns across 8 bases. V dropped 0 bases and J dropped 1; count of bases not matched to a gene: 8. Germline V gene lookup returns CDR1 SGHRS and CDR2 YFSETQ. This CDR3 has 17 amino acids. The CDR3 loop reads CASSLEPYRGRNTEAFF. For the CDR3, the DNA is TGCGCCAGCAGCTTGGAACCTTACAGGGGGAGGAACACTGAAGCTTTCTTT.

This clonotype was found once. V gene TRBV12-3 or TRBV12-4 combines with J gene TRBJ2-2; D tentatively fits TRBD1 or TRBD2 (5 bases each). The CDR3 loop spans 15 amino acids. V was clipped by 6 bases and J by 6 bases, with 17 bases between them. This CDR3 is CASRGGDPTPGELFF. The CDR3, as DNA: TGTGCCAGCAGAGGTGGGGACCCCACTCCCGGGGAGCTGTTTTTT.

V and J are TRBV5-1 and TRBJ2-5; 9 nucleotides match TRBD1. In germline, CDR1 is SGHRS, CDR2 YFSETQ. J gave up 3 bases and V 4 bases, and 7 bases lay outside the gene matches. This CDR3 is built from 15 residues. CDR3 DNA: TGCGCCAGCAGCGGACGAGGGACAGGGAAAGAGACCCAGTACTTC. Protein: CASSGRGTGKETQYF.